The clone carrying this TCR beta chain was seen a handful of times. Trimming took off 4 bases at V and 0 bases at J, with 9 bases between the two ends. The length of the CDR3 is 14 residues. Germline CDR1 reads KGHSH; CDR2 reads LQKENI. TCRdb analysed the RT-PCR reads with MiXCR anew, one entry per CDR3 protein. The table shows hundreds of thousands of distinct CDR3 sequences, with 12% to 15% occurring only once. The receptor was derived from a female donor in good health, serving as a healthy control. The genes are TRBV18 and TRBJ1-2; a possible D gene is TRBD1 (5 bases). The sequenced sample was memory CD4+ T cells from blood. The CDR3 reads CASSLQDPNYGYTF. The CDR3, as DNA: TGTGCCAGCTCACTACAGGACCCTAACTATGGCTACACCTTC.